Shown below are 29 T cell receptor beta chains from a single sample sequenced in a study of T cell responses to AZD1222 COVID-19 vaccine. Sequencing was performed with immunoSEQ multiplex PCR; in TCRdb, only in-frame clones are kept and a portion is missing. Of 120,000 to 150,000 clones listed, around 91% were seen once; the top ten hold roughly 10%. The sequences come from peripheral blood, collected 28 days after the second AZD1222 dose. The receptors were gathered from an adult who received the AZD1222 COVID-19 vaccine.

The V gene is TRBV10-2, the J gene TRBJ2-5; the match to TRBD2 covers 15 bases. CDR1 and CDR2 (germline): WSHSY, SAAADI. This CDR3 is built from 15 residues. Germline trimming cut 6 bases from V and 5 bases from J; bases unmatched to any gene: 4. The CDR3 coding sequence is TGCGCCAGCAGAGGACTAGCGGGAGGGGCTGAGACCCAGTACTTC. This gives the protein CASRGLAGGAETQYF.

CDR3 nucleotides: TGCGCCAGCAGCCAAGATCTAAACCCTGAAGCTTTCTTT. This sequence encodes CASSQDLNPEAFF. V and J are TRBV4-1 and TRBJ1-1; D not resolved. CDR1 MGHRA and CDR2 YSYEKL come from the germline V gene. CDR3 length equals 13 residues. Between the trimmed V and J ends, which lost 0 bases and 6 bases, there was a span of 8 bases.

The chain carries TRBV2 and TRBJ2-5, with D perhaps matching TRBD1 (5 bases). Trimming cost V 7 bases and J 2 bases, with 11 bases left between them. The length of the CDR3 is 13 residues. Germline V gene lookup returns CDR1 SNHLY and CDR2 FYNNEI. The CDR3 loop reads CASTRTLQETQYF. In nucleotides, the CDR3 is TGTGCCAGCACCCGGACACTACAAGAGACCCAGTACTTC.

The chain combines TRBV11-2 with TRBJ1-3; D is possibly TRBD1 (5 bases). Trimming took off 5 bases at V and 0 bases at J, with 20 bases between the two ends. Germline V CDR1 and CDR2: SGHAT, FQNNGV. The CDR3 is 18 amino acids. CDR3 coding DNA: TGTGCCAGCAGCACTGTAAGGGGCAGCCGATCCTCTGGAAACACCATATATTTT. It translates to CASSTVRGSRSSGNTIYF.

The rearrangement links TRBV4-1 to TRBJ1-3; D possibly corresponds to TRBD1 (6 bases). V lost 1 base, J lost 0 bases, and 10 bases lay in between. The germline V gene encodes CDR1 MGHRA and CDR2 YSYEKL. This CDR3 is 16 amino acids long. DNA of the CDR3: TGCGCCAGCAGCCAAGTAGGCAGGGGCTCTGGAAACACCATATATTTT. It specifies CASSQVGRGSGNTIYF.

This chain uses TRBV5-4 with TRBJ2-1, with 11 bases fitting TRBD2. This CDR3 has 16 residues. Germline lookup yields CDR1 SGHNT and CDR2 YYREEE (reference sequence). The ends lost 3 bases at V and 9 bases at J; junction bases unmatched: 11. CDR3 amino acids: CASSSPLAGGPGEQFF. CDR3 coding DNA: TGTGCCAGCAGCTCACCTCTAGCGGGGGGTCCGGGTGAGCAGTTCTTC.

This chain joins TRBV5-1 and TRBJ1-2; perhaps TRBD1 as D (5 bases). The CDR3 totals 18 residues. V was cut by 4 bases and J by 3 bases, with 25 bases left in between. Germline loops: CDR1 SGHRS, CDR2 YFSETQ. The CDR3 loop is CASSQGGGRLRVDYGYTF. CDR3 DNA: TGCGCCAGCAGCCAAGGCGGGGGGAGACTACGAGTTGACTATGGCTACACCTTC.

In DNA, the CDR3 is TGCAGTGCTAGTGGCACTCTCTCCTACGAGCAGTACTTC. This codes for CSASGTLSYEQYF. This sequence joins TRBV20-1 and TRBJ2-7; no definite D call. With 3 bases removed from V and 0 bases from J, the gap between germline ends came to 9 bases. CDR1 DFQATT and CDR2 SNEGSKA come from the germline V gene (reference sequence). This CDR3 contains 13 residues.

The gene calls are TRBV2 and TRBJ1-6; 9 bases match TRBD1. The CDR3 runs to 15 residues. Germline CDR1 is SNHLY and CDR2 is FYNNEI. J gave up 8 bases and V 1 base, and 3 bases lay outside the gene matches. In nucleotides, the CDR3 is TGTGCCAGCAGTGAAGGACAGGGGGTTTATTCACCCCTCCACTTT. Amino acids: CASSEGQGVYSPLHF.

CDR3 region: CASSWARGVGNQPQHF. In DNA, the CDR3 is TGTGCCAGCAGTTGGGCCCGTGGGGTTGGCAATCAGCCCCAGCATTTT. J is TRBJ1-5 and V is TRBV6-2 or TRBV6-3; D remains unclear. V lost 4 bases and J lost 2, with 15 bases in between. Germline values: CDR1 MNHEY, CDR2 SVGEGT. This CDR3 region has 16 residues.

The chain carries TRBV5-4 and TRBJ1-1; unclear D gene. Trimming pared 5 bases from V and 5 bases from J, leaving 10 bases between. CDR3 size: 12 residues. In germline, CDR1 is SGHNT, CDR2 YYREEE (reference sequence). In nucleotides, the CDR3 is TGTGCCAGCAGTAGCCGGAGGACTGAAGCTTTCTTT. Translated, it gives CASSSRRTEAFF.

The chain links TRBV3-1 (or the pseudogene TRBV3-2) to TRBJ1-1; 8 nucleotides agree with TRBD1. Germline trimming cut 3 bases from V and 4 bases from J; bases unmatched to any gene: 1. The CDR3 loop spans 13 amino acids. The V gene's germline CDR1 is LGHDT and CDR2 YNNKEL (reference sequence). The CDR3: CASSHDRGTEAFF. CDR3 DNA sequence: TGTGCCAGCAGCCATGACAGGGGCACTGAAGCTTTCTTT.

The gene calls are TRBV6-1 and TRBJ2-7; 8 nucleotides match TRBD1. Germline-derived CDR1 and CDR2 are MNHNS and SASEGT. CDR3 length: 16 amino acids. V gave up 3 bases and J gave up 1 base; unmatched junction bases: 8. The CDR3, as DNA: TGTGCCAGCAGTGACCGGACAGGGACGTTTTCCTACGAGCAGTACGTC. Residues: CASSDRTGTFSYEQYV.

The chain carries TRBV19 and TRBJ1-3; maybe TRBD1 (5 bases). This CDR3 is built from 17 residues. Per the germline V gene, CDR1 is LNHDA and CDR2 is SQIVND (reference sequence). V lost 5 bases to trimming and J lost 0 bases, with 17 bases between them. The CDR3 bases are TGTGCCAGTAGTCCCCGTCGGGACCGAAGCTCTGGAAACACCATATATTTT. Encoded protein: CASSPRRDRSSGNTIYF.

The rearrangement joins TRBV11-2 to TRBJ1-1, with D unclear. The length of the CDR3 is 15 residues. V lost 5 bases, J lost 4 bases, and 17 bases lay in between. The germline V gene encodes CDR1 SGHAT and CDR2 FQNNGV. CDR3: CASSPPDGAATEAFF. CDR3 nucleotides: TGTGCCAGCAGCCCGCCTGACGGCGCAGCCACTGAAGCTTTCTTT.

The rearrangement uses TRBV6-5 and TRBJ2-7, with 8 bases that match TRBD2. V trimming: 4 bases; J trimming: 6 bases; junction bases outside the gene matches: 11. The CDR3 contains 15 residues. Germline CDR1 and CDR2: MNHEY and SVGAGI. DNA for the CDR3: TGTGCCAGCAGTTCGGGGGGGCGAAGGTTCGGCGAGCAGTACTTC. This translates into CASSSGGRRFGEQYF.

The CDR3: CASSESDSATLFGGYTF. The CDR3 DNA reads as TGTGCCAGCAGTGAATCTGACAGCGCTACTCTTTTTGGTGGCTACACCTTC. The V gene is TRBV25-1, the J gene TRBJ1-2; D might be TRBD1 (5 bases). The CDR3 totals 17 residues. Trimming stripped 1 base from V and 7 bases from J, with 22 bases between. Germline V gene data show CDR1 as MGHDK and CDR2 as SYGVNS.

The V call is TRBV19, the J call TRBJ2-3; D is perhaps TRBD1 or TRBD2 (5 bases each). This CDR3 region has 13 residues. V was trimmed by 6 bases and J by 1 base, leaving 8 bases between them. Germline values: CDR1 LNHDA, CDR2 SQIVND (reference sequence). The CDR3 nucleotides read TGTGCCAGTAGGAGAGGGGGCACAGATACGCAGTATTTT. Translation: CASRRGGTDTQYF.

The chain links TRBV24-1 to TRBJ2-1; perhaps TRBD2 as D (6 bases). Germline V gives CDR1 KGHDR, CDR2 SFDVKD. CDR3 length equals 13 residues. V was shortened by 5 bases and J by 8 bases, with 12 bases between the two germline ends. CDR3 sequence reads: CATSAGVTHEQFF. The CDR3, as DNA: TGTGCCACCAGTGCGGGGGTGACGCATGAGCAGTTCTTC.

The rearrangement uses TRBV7-8 and TRBJ2-7; 13 bases fit TRBD2. Germline CDR1 is SGHVS and CDR2 is FQNEAQ. The CDR3 runs 17 residues. Losses at the gene ends were 3 bases for V and 0 bases for J; bases not matched to a gene: 5. Here the CDR3 reads CASSFGLAGANSYEQYV. CDR3 DNA sequence: TGTGCCAGCAGCTTCGGACTAGCGGGGGCTAACTCCTACGAGCAGTACGTC.

The chain recombines TRBV27 with TRBJ2-1; TRBD1 aligns across 7 bases. Germline V gene sequence: CDR1 MNHEY, CDR2 SMNVEV (reference sequence). The length of the CDR3 is 14 residues. Trimming removed 8 bases from V and 5 bases from J; junction bases left unmatched: 9. CDR3 in DNA: TGTGCCAGCGCTAAGACAGGGACCAACAATGAGCAGTTCTTC. Encoded protein: CASAKTGTNNEQFF.

J is TRBJ2-3 and V is TRBV4-1; D unresolved. The V end was cut by 2 bases, the J end by 5 bases, with 11 bases between. This CDR3 spans 14 amino acids. CDR1 is MGHRA, CDR2 YSYEKL, per germline. CDR3 coding DNA: TGCGCCAGCAGCCAACCGACCTCGCGAGATACGCAGTATTTT. Translating gives CASSQPTSRDTQYF.

CDR3 residues: CSARSGGWGYTF. The CDR3 DNA follows: TGCAGCGCCAGATCAGGGGGCTGGGGCTACACCTTC. The V and J genes are TRBV29-1 and TRBJ1-2, with 8 nucleotides matching TRBD1. V dropped 7 bases and J dropped 8; count of bases not matched to a gene: 9. Germline V gene lookup returns CDR1 SQVTM and CDR2 ANQGSEA. This CDR3 has 12 residues. Looking up the rest from reference TRBV29-1 and TRBJ1-2 gives the full variable domain: SAVISQKPSRDICQRGTSLTIQCQVDSQVTMMFWYRQQPGQSLTLIATANQGSEATYESGFVIDKFPISRPNLTFSTLTVSNMSPEDSSIYLCSARSGGWGYTFGSGTRLTVV.

This sequence joins TRBV10-2 and TRBJ1-2, with TRBD1 matching 8 bases. Looked up from germline, CDR1 is WSHSY and CDR2 is SAAADI. CDR3 size: 12 residues. V shed 8 bases and J 7 bases; nucleotides not matched to a gene: 6. Here the CDR3 reads CASQDRASGYTF. CDR3 DNA: TGCGCCAGCCAGGACAGGGCCTCTGGCTACACCTTC.

The rearrangement joins TRBV7-2 to TRBJ1-1; D gene ambiguous. CDR3 size: 13 residues. The V gene's germline CDR1 is SGHTA and CDR2 FQGNSA. V dropped 1 base and J dropped 6 bases, with 9 bases sitting between them. The CDR3 nucleotides are TGTGCCAGCAGCTTAGTCCAGGTTCCTGAAGCTTTCTTT. Translation: CASSLVQVPEAFF.

The CDR3 is CAWRPTTGKDEQFF. As DNA, the CDR3 is TGTGCCTGGAGACCCACGACAGGGAAGGATGAGCAGTTCTTC. The rearrangement joins TRBV30 to TRBJ2-1, with 7 positions matching TRBD1. Per the germline V gene, CDR1 is GTSNPN and CDR2 is SVGIG (reference sequence). J gave up 8 bases and V 3 bases, and 10 bases lay outside the gene matches. The CDR3 contains 14 residues. Together with reference TRBV30 and TRBJ2-1, the CDR3 gives the full variable domain: SQTIHQWPATLVQPVGSPLSLECTVEGTSNPNLYWYRQAAGRGLQLLFYSVGIGQISSEVPQNLSASRPQDRQFILSSKKLLLSDSGFYLCAWRPTTGKDEQFFGPGTRLTVL.

This clone was detected only once. Other DNA sequences within the sample encode an identical CDR3. The chain has TRBV27 and TRBJ1-1; no clear D gene. V was cut by 3 bases and J by 1 base, with 6 bases left in between. The CDR3 consists of 13 residues. The germline V gene has CDR1 MNHEY and CDR2 SMNVEV (reference sequence). For the CDR3, the DNA is TGTGCCAGCAGTTTGGCCGGGAACACTGAAGCTTTCTTT. This translates into CASSLAGNTEAFF.

The chain combines TRBV9 with TRBJ1-2, with D perhaps TRBD1 (6 bases). Deletions cut 6 bases from V and 3 bases from J, with 15 bases between. Germline CDR1 SGDLS, CDR2 YYNGEE. The CDR3 covers 14 residues. The CDR3 region is CASTLSGGDYGYTF. Here the CDR3 DNA reads TGTGCCAGCACCCTTTCGGGGGGCGACTATGGCTACACCTTC.

This chain joins TRBV3-1 (or the pseudogene TRBV3-2) and TRBJ2-5; D is perhaps TRBD1 (5 bases). There are 16 residues in the CDR3. V gave up 1 base and J gave up 5 bases, with 17 bases separating them. Looked up from germline, CDR1 is LGHDT and CDR2 is YNNKEL (reference sequence). CDR3 bases: TGTGCCAGCAGCCAAGGCCCGCAGGGCGGTCGGGAGACCCAGTACTTC. Amino acid sequence: CASSQGPQGGRETQYF.